Shown below are 9 T cell receptor beta chains from a single sample sequenced in a study of OX40 agonist ivuxolimab in advanced cancers. The protocol was immunoSEQ multiplex PCR, while the TCRdb copy is restricted to in-frame clones and leaves out a portion. The repertoire holds more than 100,000 clones, with about 93% as singletons. Specimen: CD4+ or CD8+ T cells sorted from blood, collected in a trial of the OX40 agonist ivuxolimab. Source of these receptors: an adult with an advanced solid tumor such as melanoma, head and neck, liver or kidney cancer.

The V call is TRBV5-3, the J call TRBJ2-7; possibly TRBD1 for D (5 bases). TRBV5-3 is noted as an ORF with a role that remains uncertain. V lost 4 bases to trimming and J lost 2 bases, with 22 bases between them. The CDR3 loop spans 17 amino acids. Written as DNA, the CDR3 is TGTGCCAGAAGCCTCCTCCTGGACATTGGAGTAACCTACGAGCAGTACTTC. As protein: CARSLLLDIGVTYEQYF.

The J gene is TRBJ2-6, the V gene TRBV6-5, with 7 positions matching TRBD1. V shed 7 bases, J shed 2 bases, and the junction held 5 bases outside the gene matches. The CDR3 consists of 15 residues. The germline V gene has CDR1 MNHEY and CDR2 SVGAGI. In DNA form, the CDR3 reads TGTGCCAGCACCGGGACAGAAACTGGGGCCAACGTCCTGACTTTC. This codes for CASTGTETGANVLTF.

Written as DNA, the CDR3 is TGTGCCAGCAGTTTCTTGGCAGATACGCAGTATTTT. This translates into CASSFLADTQYF. The chain recombines TRBV27 with TRBJ2-3; D is uncertain. V shed 3 bases and J shed 4 bases, with 5 bases lying between them. The germline CDR1 and CDR2 sequences are MNHEY and SMNVEV (reference sequence). This CDR3 region has 12 residues.

The rearrangement links TRBV6-6 to TRBJ2-2; D may be TRBD1 (6 bases). The V end lost 6 bases, the J end lost 5 bases, and 10 bases lay between the germline ends. This CDR3 contains 13 residues. Germline V lookup: CDR1 MNHNY, CDR2 SVGAGI (reference sequence). The CDR3 DNA reads TGTGCCAGCAGGTACAGGGAGACCGGGGAGCTGTTTTTT. Translating it yields CASRYRETGELFF.

This sequence joins TRBV19 and TRBJ1-1; D is unclear. Germline assignment: CDR1 LNHDA and CDR2 SQIVND (reference sequence). Trimming removed 8 bases from V and 3 bases from J, with 13 bases in between. This CDR3 comprises 13 residues. CDR3 residues: CASGKRRDTEAFF. Written as DNA, the CDR3 is TGTGCCAGTGGTAAAAGGAGGGACACTGAAGCTTTCTTT. Full variable domain (missing parts from reference TRBV19 and TRBJ1-1): DGGITQSPKYLFRKEGQNVTLSCEQNLNHDAMYWYRQDPGQGLRLIYYSQIVNDFQKGDIAEGYSVSREKKESFPLTVTSAQKNPTAFYLCASGKRRDTEAFFGQGTRLTVV.

The chain uses TRBV30 and TRBJ2-7, with D possibly called TRBD1 or TRBD2 (7 bases each). The germline V gene encodes CDR1 GTSNPN and CDR2 SVGIG (reference sequence). This CDR3 contains 15 residues. V dropped 3 bases and J dropped 1 base, with 16 bases sitting between them. Here the CDR3 reads CAWREPGGGSYEQYF. For the CDR3, the DNA is TGTGCCTGGAGGGAACCAGGGGGGGGTTCCTACGAGCAGTACTTC.

V usage is TRBV28 and J usage is TRBJ1-2; D not certain. In germline, CDR1 is MDHEN, CDR2 SYDVKM. With 6 bases removed from V and 4 bases from J, the gap between germline ends came to 12 bases. The CDR3 is made up of 13 amino acids. For the CDR3, the DNA is TGTGCCAGCAGGGAAGGACGGATCTATGGCTACACCTTC. Translated, it gives CASREGRIYGYTF.

The CDR3 sequence: CASRDRWGYEQYF. Written as DNA, the CDR3 is TGTGCCAGCAGAGACAGATGGGGCTACGAGCAGTACTTC. This chain uses TRBV7-2 with TRBJ2-7, with D tentatively TRBD1 (5 bases). Germline CDR1 reads SGHTA; CDR2 reads FQGNSA. Trimming pared 6 bases from V and 3 bases from J, leaving 12 bases between. CDR3 size: 13 residues.

The chain has TRBV19 and TRBJ2-3; 8 bases align to TRBD2. Germline trimming cut 3 bases from V and 2 bases from J; bases unmatched to any gene: 4. CDR3 length: 15 residues. Per germline, CDR1 LNHDA and CDR2 SQIVND (reference sequence). Written as DNA, the CDR3 is TGTGCCAGTAGTATGAACGGACTAGCCACAGATACGCAGTATTTT. This codes for CASSMNGLATDTQYF.